This T cell receptor (beta chain) was recovered during a study of blood T cell repertoires in COVID-19. The data were produced by immunoSEQ multiplex PCR, yet TCRdb's version contains in-frame clones alone and is incomplete. The sample includes around 270,000 clones, about 85% of them seen just once. J gave up 5 bases and V 4 bases, and 3 bases lay outside the gene matches. The CDR3 has 15 residues. Germline lookup yields CDR1 MDHEN and CDR2 SYDVKM. This sequence originates from a human donor with COVID-19, enrolled during active disease. The donor label of this sample is uncertain. The genes are TRBV28 and TRBJ2-5; the match to TRBD2 covers 14 bases. Sequenced input: peripheral blood. CDR3 bases: TGTGCCAGCAGTTGGGGACTAGCGGGAGCGGAGACCCAGTACTTC. It is translated as CASSWGLAGAETQYF.